Listed below are T cell receptor beta chains from one sample, sequenced in a study of Ad26.COV2.S vaccination and SARS-CoV-2 variants. TCRdb's copy holds only in-frame clones and misses some; the assay was immunoSEQ multiplex PCR. The repertoire consists of some 300,000 clones, with 86% occurring once and the leading ten covering less than 2%. The input for sequencing was peripheral blood, taken in a trial of Ad26.COV2.S vaccine versus placebo. These receptors were collected from a person between 18 and 65 years old who received the Ad26.COV2.S COVID-19 vaccine or a placebo. Each CDR3 is given with its conserved first and last residue. The D gene is left open where the match is weak. Expanded clones get a size class; other rows say once, few or many, or leave the size out.

D gene | J gene | V gene | clone size | CDR3 protein | CDR3 DNA
TRBD2 | TRBJ2-7 | TRBV19 | . | CASSLMGVVSGRLSSYEQYF | TGTGCCAGTAGCCTGATGGGAGTAGTTAGCGGGAGATTGAGCTCCTACGAGCAGTACTTC
TRBD1 | TRBJ1-2 | TRBV18 | . | CASSPAGQGPYGYTF | TGTGCCAGCTCACCAGCGGGACAGGGCCCCTATGGCTACACCTTC
. | TRBJ1-1 | TRBV4-3 | . | CASSPLAGGNTEAFF | TGCGCCAGCAGCCCACTTGCGGGAGGGAACACTGAAGCTTTCTTT
. | TRBJ1-1 | TRBV29-1 | . | CSVEKINTEAFF | TGCAGCGTTGAAAAGATAAACACTGAAGCTTTCTTT
. | TRBJ1-5 | TRBV7-9 | . | CASSSDQGFLQPQHF | TGTGCCAGCAGCTCAGATCAGGGTTTTCTACAGCCCCAGCATTTT
TRBD2 | TRBJ2-1 | TRBV5-1 | . | CASSLRSGAKRYNEQFF | TGCGCCAGCAGCTTACGTAGCGGGGCGAAAAGATACAATGAGCAGTTCTTC
TRBD2 | TRBJ2-2 | TRBV9 | . | CASSYLAGGPTNTGELFF | TGTGCCAGCAGCTATCTAGCGGGGGGGCCCACGAACACCGGGGAGCTGTTTTTT
. | TRBJ1-6 | TRBV27 | . | CASSARGTYNSPLHF | TGTGCCAGCAGCGCGCGGGGGACCTATAATTCACCCCTCCACTTT
. | TRBJ2-3 | TRBV18 | . | CASSPGTGDTQYF | TGTGCCAGCTCACCAGGGACTGGAGATACGCAGTATTTT
TRBD1 | TRBJ1-3 | TRBV29-1 | once | CSVGGQESRNTIYF | TGCAGCGTTGGGGGACAGGAGTCTAGAAACACCATATATTTT
. | TRBJ1-1 | TRBV29-1 | . | CSVSWGDDTEAFF | TGCAGCGTTTCATGGGGGGACGACACTGAAGCTTTCTTT
TRBD1 | TRBJ1-1 | TRBV27 | . | CASSLSWAWDRTPEAFF | TGTGCCAGCAGTTTATCCTGGGCCTGGGACAGGACCCCTGAAGCTTTCTTT
. | TRBJ1-2 | TRBV18 | . | CASSPEAYYGYTF | TGTGCCAGCTCACCCGAAGCGTACTATGGCTACACCTTC
. | TRBJ2-1 | TRBV9 | . | CASSVASPSYNEQFF | TGTGCCAGCAGCGTGGCTAGCCCCTCCTACAATGAGCAGTTCTTC
. | TRBJ1-4 | TRBV28 | . | CASSLRPANEKLFF | TGTGCCAGCAGTTTAAGGCCCGCTAATGAAAAACTGTTTTTT
TRBD1 | TRBJ1-1 | TRBV7-9 | many | CASSPQSGGGSTEAFF | TGTGCCAGCAGCCCGCAATCAGGGGGCGGGAGTACTGAAGCTTTCTTT
TRBD1 | TRBJ2-7 | TRBV11-3 | . | CASSKTGGEQYF | TGTGCCAGCAGCAAAACAGGGGGCGAGCAGTACTTC
. | TRBJ2-7 | TRBV4-3 | . | CASSQASSYEQYF | TGCGCCAGCAGCCAAGCCAGCTCCTACGAGCAGTACTTC
. | TRBJ2-1 | TRBV10-3 | . | CAISESRGNEQFF | TGTGCCATCAGTGAGTCGAGGGGGAATGAGCAGTTCTTC
. | TRBJ1-5 | TRBV19 | . | CASIPTDTHSNQPQHF | TGTGCCAGTATCCCGACGGACACTCATAGCAATCAGCCCCAGCATTTT
. | TRBJ2-5 | TRBV20-1 | . | CSASPHLGGETQYF | TGCAGTGCTAGTCCCCATCTGGGGGGAGAGACCCAGTACTTC
TRBD1 | TRBJ1-3 | TRBV4-3 | . | CASSPRTGTGNTIYF | TGCGCCAGCAGCCCCCGGACAGGGACCGGAAACACCATATATTTT
. | TRBJ2-1 | TRBV5-1 | . | CASSLGDLAVTEQFF | TGCGCCAGCAGCTTGGGGGACTTAGCCGTCACTGAGCAGTTCTTC
. | TRBJ2-5 | TRBV2 | . | CASSESRGETQYF | TGTGCCAGCAGTGAATCGAGGGGAGAGACCCAGTACTTC
TRBD1 | TRBJ2-1 | TRBV7-2 | . | CASSLQGANEQFF | TGTGCCAGCAGCTTACAGGGGGCCAATGAGCAGTTCTTC
. | TRBJ1-1 | TRBV14 | . | CASSQDAVRSERAFF | TGTGCCAGCAGCCAAGATGCGGTCAGGTCCGAGAGGGCTTTCTTT
. | TRBJ2-2 | TRBV20-1 | once | CSTGELFF | TGCAGCACCGGGGAGCTGTTTTTT
TRBD1 | TRBJ1-2 | TRBV7-2 | . | CASSPSSRAGGYGYTF | TGTGCCAGCAGCCCCTCCTCGAGGGCAGGGGGTTATGGCTACACCTTC
TRBD2 | TRBJ2-3 | TRBV7-2 | . | CASSGAGGPDTQYF | TGTGCCAGCAGCGGAGCGGGGGGGCCTGATACGCAGTATTTT
TRBD1 | TRBJ1-2 | TRBV3-1/TRBV3-2 | many | CASSPPTGLSFYGYTF | TGTGCCAGCAGCCCCCCGACAGGGTTGAGCTTCTATGGCTACACCTTC
. | TRBJ2-3 | TRBV5-1 | . | CASSLGPGRGTDTQYF | TGCGCCAGCAGCTTGGGTCCGGGGAGAGGCACAGATACGCAGTATTTT
. | TRBJ1-2 | TRBV7-2 | . | CASTLSGQGMGYTF | TGTGCCAGCACCCTATCTGGGCAGGGCATGGGCTACACCTTC
. | TRBJ2-3 | TRBV5-1 | . | CASSPTGRLDTQYF | TGCGCCAGCAGCCCCACGGGCCGGTTGGATACGCAGTATTTT
TRBD2 | TRBJ2-5 | TRBV7-2 | . | CASSSQTSGEKTQYF | TGTGCCAGCAGCTCACAGACTAGCGGGGAAAAGACCCAGTACTTC
. | TRBJ2-7 | TRBV6-2/TRBV6-3 | once | CASSPTAYEQYF | TGTGCCAGCAGTCCGACAGCTTACGAGCAGTACTTC
. | TRBJ2-5 | TRBV7-2 | . | CASIRAATGIETQYF | TGTGCCAGCATCAGAGCGGCAACCGGAATTGAGACCCAGTACTTC
. | TRBJ1-1 | TRBV5-1 | few | CASSQGTNTEAFF | TGCGCCAGCAGCCAGGGGACAAACACTGAAGCTTTCTTT
TRBD2 | TRBJ2-5 | TRBV5-4 | . | CASSLPGLAKETQYF | TGTGCCAGCAGCTTGCCGGGACTAGCGAAAGAGACCCAGTACTTC
. | TRBJ1-2 | TRBV29-1 | . | CSVPPGGGGYGYTF | TGCAGCGTCCCCCCTGGTGGGGGCGGATATGGCTACACCTTC
. | TRBJ1-5 | TRBV10-3 | . | CAISDYSQSSNQPQHF | TGTGCCATCAGTGATTACAGCCAGTCTAGCAATCAGCCCCAGCATTTT
. | TRBJ1-1 | TRBV18 | . | CASSPSLGRGFEAFF | TGTGCCAGCTCACCTTCTCTGGGGAGGGGGTTTGAAGCTTTCTTT
TRBD1 | TRBJ1-6 | TRBV7-8 | . | CASSWRQGDNSPLHF | TGTGCCAGCAGCTGGAGACAGGGCGACAATTCACCCCTCCACTTT
TRBD1 | TRBJ1-2 | TRBV6-5 | . | CASSFMRQGVNYGYTF | TGTGCCAGCAGTTTTATGCGACAGGGGGTTAACTATGGCTACACCTTC
TRBD1 | TRBJ2-1 | TRBV27 | . | CASSSGQANINEQFF | TGTGCCAGCAGTTCTGGACAGGCTAATATTAATGAGCAGTTCTTC
. | TRBJ1-2 | TRBV3-1/TRBV3-2 | . | CASSQGIGGAYGYTF | TGTGCCAGCAGCCAAGGTATAGGGGGGGCCTATGGCTACACCTTC
TRBD1 | TRBJ1-2 | TRBV2 | . | CASSELGGGYTF | TGTGCCAGCAGTGAGTTAGGGGGCGGCTACACCTTC
. | TRBJ2-7 | TRBV5-4 | once | CASSLDRKSYEQYF | TGTGCCAGCAGCTTGGACAGAAAAAGCTACGAGCAGTACTTC